This TCR beta chain emerged from a study of control samples from healthy donors and cancer patients. Profiled with immunoSEQ multiplex PCR; TCRdb holds only in-frame clones, not every one. This table holds approximately 130,000 clones, 80% to 90% found once. This clone occurred a few times. CDR1 KGHSH and CDR2 LQKENI come from the germline V gene. This CDR3 is built from 12 residues. The V gene lost 6 bases and the J gene lost 9 bases, with 12 bases spanning the gap. The origin of this receptor is a man in his forties in good health. The specimen was blood. The chain uses TRBV18 and TRBJ1-5; tentative D call: TRBD1 (5 bases). The CDR3 nucleotides are TGTGCCAGCTCTGAAGGGGTGTGGCCCCAGCATTTT. Translation gives CASSEGVWPQHF.